The 23 T cell receptor beta chains listed next were all sequenced from one sample in a study of blood T cell repertoires in COVID-19. Method: immunoSEQ multiplex PCR; TCRdb's copy keeps in-frame clones and lacks some. The sample shows fewer than 40,000 clones, about 89% of them seen only once. Sequencing used peripheral blood. The receptor set was obtained from a human donor in a cohort sampled during active COVID-19.

This clone was recorded once. The chain couples TRBV27 to TRBJ1-2; 10 bases align to TRBD1. Germline CDR1 reads MNHEY; CDR2 reads SMNVEV (reference sequence). The V gene end was trimmed by 6 bases and the J gene end by 5 bases; junction bases not matched to a gene: 6. The CDR3 loop spans 14 amino acids. The CDR3 protein is CASRGTGEGYGYTF. In DNA, the CDR3 is TGTGCCAGCAGGGGGACAGGGGAAGGGTATGGCTACACCTTC.

The rearrangement links TRBV9 to TRBJ2-1; 9 bases match TRBD2. Germline CDR1 and CDR2: SGDLS and YYNGEE. There are 14 residues in the CDR3. Losses at the gene ends were 6 bases for V and 4 bases for J; bases not matched to a gene: 5. The DNA of the CDR3 is TGTGCCAGCACCCGAGCGGGGGGATACAATGAGCAGTTCTTC. Translated: CASTRAGGYNEQFF.

This rearrangement joins TRBV15 to TRBJ2-1; no firm D call. Germline lookup yields CDR1 LNHNV and CDR2 YYDKDF (reference sequence). The CDR3 extends over 15 amino acids. V lost 4 bases, J lost 0 bases, and 10 bases lay in between. The CDR3 DNA sequence: TGTGCCACCAGCATGAGTAGCTACTCCTACAATGAGCAGTTCTTC. This translates into CATSMSSYSYNEQFF.

The V gene is TRBV7-9, the J gene TRBJ1-1, with TRBD1 matching 8 bases. The CDR3 runs 15 residues. From germline, CDR1 is SEHNR and CDR2 FQNEAQ (reference sequence). With V trimmed by 3 bases and J by 1 base, 4 bases remained unmatched. The CDR3 spells CASSFRTGKNTEAFF. The CDR3 DNA reads TGTGCCAGCAGCTTCCGGACAGGGAAGAACACTGAAGCTTTCTTT. Supplemented by reference TRBV7-9 and TRBJ1-1, the full variable domain reads DTGVSQNPRHKITKRGQNVTFRCDPISEHNRLYWYRQTLGQGPEFLTYFQNEAQLEKSRLLSDRFSAERPKGSFSTLEIQRTEQGDSAMYLCASSFRTGKNTEAFFGQGTRLTVV.

This CDR3 is CAISEGDRGEKLFF. The CDR3 DNA reads TGTGCCATCAGTGAGGGAGACAGGGGTGAAAAACTGTTTTTT. The chain is built from TRBV10-3 and TRBJ1-4, with 8 bases aligning to TRBD1. This CDR3 region has 14 residues. V was clipped by 2 bases and J by 7 bases; unmatched bases: 3. Germline V gene data show CDR1 as ENHRY and CDR2 as SYGVKD.

V usage is TRBV28 and J usage is TRBJ1-4; the match to TRBD1 covers 7 bases. The germline V gene encodes CDR1 MDHEN and CDR2 SYDVKM. The CDR3 consists of 13 residues. The V and J ends lost 3 bases and 10 bases, in that order; junction bases with no gene match: 5. Here the CDR3 reads CASSLTGFGKLFF. The CDR3 coding sequence is TGTGCCAGCAGTTTGACAGGGTTCGGAAAACTGTTTTTT.

This sequence joins TRBV28 and TRBJ2-3, with 8 bases that match TRBD1. The length of the CDR3 is 16 residues. CDR1 MDHEN and CDR2 SYDVKM come from the germline V gene. J gave up 1 base and V 5 bases, and 8 bases lay outside the gene matches. Here the CDR3 DNA reads TGTGCCAGCAGTGGAAGACAGGGGTTGGGCACAGATACGCAGTATTTT. Its protein product is CASSGRQGLGTDTQYF. Together with reference TRBV28 and TRBJ2-3, the CDR3 gives the full variable domain: DVKVTQSSRYLVKRTGEKVFLECVQDMDHENMFWYRQDPGLGLRLIYFSYDVKMKEKGDIPEGYSVSREKKERFSLILESASTNQTSMYLCASSGRQGLGTDTQYFGPGTRLTVL.

This clone was detected once. The genes are TRBV18 and TRBJ2-7, with 7 bases aligning to TRBD2. Trimming removed 3 bases from V and 1 base from J; junction bases left unmatched: 0. Germline CDR1 KGHSH, CDR2 LQKENI. This CDR3 has 13 residues. This CDR3 reads CASSPGLSYEQYV. Written as DNA, the CDR3 is TGTGCCAGCTCACCGGGACTATCCTACGAGCAGTACGTC.

The chain is built from TRBV3-1 (or the pseudogene TRBV3-2) and TRBJ1-2, with TRBD1 identical over 7 bases. This CDR3 is built from 13 residues. The junction had 5 bases not matched to a gene; V was cut back by 2 bases and J by 8 bases. The V gene's germline CDR1 is LGHDT and CDR2 YNNKEL (reference sequence). CDR3 in DNA: TGTGCCAGCAGCCAATTTCTAGGGGGCGGCTACACCTTC. Protein: CASSQFLGGGYTF.

The chain combines TRBV10-3 with TRBJ1-1; TRBD1 might be the D (5 bases). Trimming removed 8 bases from V and 2 bases from J, with 21 bases in between. Germline V gene data show CDR1 as ENHRY and CDR2 as SYGVKD. The CDR3 is 16 amino acids. CDR3 residues: CAIHRPDRSSNTEAFF. CDR3 coding DNA: TGTGCCATCCACCGGCCCGACAGATCGTCTAACACTGAAGCTTTCTTT.

The gene calls are TRBV11-2 and TRBJ1-4; possible D gene TRBD1, 5 bases. The germline V and J ends were trimmed by 1 base and 8 bases, with 14 bases remaining between them. CDR3 length: 15 residues. CDR1 is SGHAT, CDR2 FQNNGV, per germline. The DNA for the CDR3 is TGTGCCAGCAGCTTAGCCGTTGGGGCTGGGGAAAAACTGTTTTTT. Its protein is CASSLAVGAGEKLFF.

This chain connects TRBV10-3 to TRBJ2-5, with 9 positions matching TRBD1. Per germline, CDR1 ENHRY and CDR2 SYGVKD. V lost 0 bases and J lost 5; bases outside the gene matches: 4. The CDR3 length is 15 residues. The CDR3 protein is CAISESGTGRETQYF. The CDR3 DNA follows: TGTGCCATCAGTGAGTCAGGGACAGGGCGGGAGACCCAGTACTTC.

J is TRBJ1-1 and V is TRBV5-1; 7 bases align to TRBD1. This CDR3 has 16 residues. The trim removed 4 bases at V and 6 bases at J, leaving 15 bases unmatched. Looked up from germline, CDR1 is SGHRS and CDR2 is YFSETQ. In DNA form, the CDR3 reads TGCGCCAGCAGCATACCGGGACAGCTATCGGGAGCTGAAGCTTTCTTT. This translates into CASSIPGQLSGAEAFF.

The chain joins TRBV18 to TRBJ1-1; TRBD1 is a possible D gene (5 bases). V lost 3 bases and J 5 bases, leaving 10 bases between the germline ends. The length of the CDR3 is 13 residues. Germline lookup yields CDR1 KGHSH and CDR2 LQKENI. CDR3 DNA sequence: TGTGCCAGCTCACCCCAGGGAACAACTGAAGCTTTCTTT. Its translation: CASSPQGTTEAFF. The full variable domain, its missing parts supplied by reference TRBV18 and TRBJ1-1, is NAGVMQNPRHLVRRRGQEARLRCSPMKGHSHVYWYRQLPEEGLKFMVYLQKENIIDESGMPKERFSAEFPKEGPSILRIQQVVRGDSAAYFCASSPQGTTEAFFGQGTRLTVV.

The chain recombines TRBV18 with TRBJ2-1; 13 bases align to TRBD2. The germline CDR1 and CDR2 sequences are KGHSH and LQKENI. The trim removed 6 bases at V and 5 bases at J, leaving 1 base unmatched. The CDR3 runs to 14 residues. This CDR3 is CASSGLAGNNEQFF. The CDR3 DNA reads as TGTGCCAGCTCGGGACTAGCGGGGAACAATGAGCAGTTCTTC.

The rearrangement joins TRBV15 to TRBJ1-2; 9 bases match TRBD1. V lost 5 bases to trimming and J lost 4 bases; unmatched junction nucleotides: 8. CDR3 length: 15 residues. Germline loops: CDR1 LNHNV, CDR2 YYDKDF (reference sequence). In nucleotides, the CDR3 is TGTGCCACCAGCGCGGGACAGGGCCTAGCCTATGGCTACACCTTC. Protein sequence: CATSAGQGLAYGYTF.

The chain recombines TRBV18 with TRBJ2-3; D ambiguous. V was trimmed by 4 bases and J by 0 bases, leaving 11 bases between them. CDR3 length: 15 residues. Germline V gene lookup returns CDR1 KGHSH and CDR2 LQKENI. Here the CDR3 DNA reads TGTGCCAGCTCACTAACAGCACCTAGCACAGATACGCAGTATTTT. Translated: CASSLTAPSTDTQYF.

As DNA, the CDR3 is TGTGCCACCAGTGGGGGGACTAGCGGGGATAATGAGCAGTTCTTC. It yields the protein CATSGGTSGDNEQFF. This rearrangement joins TRBV24-1 to TRBJ2-1; 13 bases are a match to TRBD2. This CDR3 has 15 amino acids. Germline assignment: CDR1 KGHDR and CDR2 SFDVKD. The J segment lost 7 bases and the V segment lost 5 bases, leaving 4 bases of the junction unmatched.

In nucleotides, the CDR3 is TGTGCCAGCAGCCTGGGGGACCTACGGGGGAATGAGCAGTTCTTC. Translated, it gives CASSLGDLRGNEQFF. The rearrangement uses TRBV11-3 and TRBJ2-1, with D maybe TRBD2 (6 bases). There are 15 residues in the CDR3. The germline gives CDR1 SGHNT, CDR2 YENEEA. Trimming took off 5 bases at V and 7 bases at J, with 18 bases between the two ends.

This clone has only one observation. V and J are TRBV29-1 and TRBJ1-5; D is unresolved. The CDR3 spans 13 residues. V gave up 0 bases and J gave up 11 bases, with 14 bases separating them. From germline, CDR1 is SQVTM and CDR2 ANQGSEA. CDR3 in amino acids: CSVEDSGFRTQHF. The CDR3 coding sequence is TGCAGCGTTGAAGACTCCGGGTTTCGGACCCAGCATTTT.

V usage is TRBV18 and J usage is TRBJ2-3; 8 bases line up with TRBD1. With V trimmed by 0 bases and J by 1 base, 6 bases remained unmatched. CDR3 length: 17 amino acids. Germline V lookup: CDR1 KGHSH, CDR2 LQKENI. The chain's CDR3 is CASSPPTGEDRTDTQYF. CDR3 in DNA: TGTGCCAGCTCACCACCGACAGGGGAGGATCGCACAGATACGCAGTATTTT.

The chain links TRBV15 to TRBJ1-1; D may be TRBD1 (5 bases). Trimming cost V 0 bases and J 11 bases, with 19 bases left between them. This CDR3 region has 15 residues. The germline V gene encodes CDR1 LNHNV and CDR2 YYDKDF (reference sequence). CDR3 coding DNA: TGTGCCACCAGCAGAGATAGGGGCCCCCCCCTCGAGGCTTTCTTT. Translating gives CATSRDRGPPLEAFF. The whole variable domain, remainder taken from reference TRBV15 and TRBJ1-1, is DAMVIQNPRYQVTQFGKPVTLSCSQTLNHNVMYWYQQKSSQAPKLLFHYYDKDFNNEADTPDNFQSRRPNTSFCFLDIRSPGLGDTAMYLCATSRDRGPPLEAFFGQGTRLTVV.

The gene calls are TRBV2 and TRBJ2-7, with D tentatively TRBD2 (5 bases). This CDR3 has 14 residues. Germline CDR1 SNHLY, CDR2 FYNNEI. Trimming shortened V by 4 bases and J by 6 bases, and 16 bases separated the two germline ends. The CDR3 nucleotides read TGTGCCAGCAGTGTTAACGAGCTAGCACCCGAGCAGTACGTC. Residues: CASSVNELAPEQYV.